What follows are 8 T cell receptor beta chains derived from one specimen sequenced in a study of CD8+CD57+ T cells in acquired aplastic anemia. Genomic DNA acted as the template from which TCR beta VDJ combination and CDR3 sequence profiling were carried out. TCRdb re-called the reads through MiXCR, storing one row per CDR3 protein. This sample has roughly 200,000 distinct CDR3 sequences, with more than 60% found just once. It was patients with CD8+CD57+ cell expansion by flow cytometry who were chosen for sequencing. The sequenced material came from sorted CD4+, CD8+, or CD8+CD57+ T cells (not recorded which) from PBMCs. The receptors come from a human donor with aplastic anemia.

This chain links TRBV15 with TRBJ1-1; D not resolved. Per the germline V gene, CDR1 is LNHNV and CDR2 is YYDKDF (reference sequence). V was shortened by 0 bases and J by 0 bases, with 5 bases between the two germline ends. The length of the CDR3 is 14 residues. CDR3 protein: CATSRDPMNTEAFF. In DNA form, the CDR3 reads TGTGCCACCAGCAGAGATCCTATGAACACTGAAGCTTTCTTT.

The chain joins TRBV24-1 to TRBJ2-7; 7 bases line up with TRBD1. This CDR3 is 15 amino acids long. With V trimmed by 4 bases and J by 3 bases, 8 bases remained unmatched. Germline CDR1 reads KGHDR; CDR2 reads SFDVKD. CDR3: CATSDSGQRFYEQYF. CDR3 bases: TGTGCCACCAGTGACTCGGGACAGCGATTCTACGAGCAGTACTTC.

Here the CDR3 DNA reads TGTGCCAGTAGTACCCTATCGTGGGCAGGGGGTACGGGCAATCAGCCCCAGCATTTT. This encodes CASSTLSWAGGTGNQPQHF. This rearrangement joins TRBV19 to TRBJ1-5; 7 bases match TRBD1. The CDR3 spans 19 residues. The junction had 17 bases not matched to a gene; V was cut back by 4 bases and J by 2 bases. Per germline, CDR1 LNHDA and CDR2 SQIVND (reference sequence).

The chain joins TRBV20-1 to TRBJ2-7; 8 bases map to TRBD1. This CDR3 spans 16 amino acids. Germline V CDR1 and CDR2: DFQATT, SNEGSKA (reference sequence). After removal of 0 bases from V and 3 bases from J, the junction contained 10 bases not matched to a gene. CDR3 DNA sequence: TGCAGTGCTAGAGATTTACGGCAGGGGGCGTTCTACGAGCAGTACTTC. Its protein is CSARDLRQGAFYEQYF.

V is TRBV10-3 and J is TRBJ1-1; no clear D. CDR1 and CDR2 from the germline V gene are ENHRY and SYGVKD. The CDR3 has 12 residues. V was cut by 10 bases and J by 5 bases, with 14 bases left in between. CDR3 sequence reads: CASRTSGTEAFF. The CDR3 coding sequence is TGTGCCAGCAGAACTTCGGGGACTGAAGCTTTCTTT.

CDR3 bases: TGCAGTGCTAGATCAGTCGGGGCAAACACTGAAGCTTTCTTT. Translating gives CSARSVGANTEAFF. The rearrangement joins TRBV20-1 to TRBJ1-1; tentatively, D is TRBD1 (5 bases). The CDR3 has 14 amino acids. The V end was cut by 2 bases, the J end by 2 bases, with 12 bases between. The germline V gene has CDR1 DFQATT and CDR2 SNEGSKA (reference sequence).

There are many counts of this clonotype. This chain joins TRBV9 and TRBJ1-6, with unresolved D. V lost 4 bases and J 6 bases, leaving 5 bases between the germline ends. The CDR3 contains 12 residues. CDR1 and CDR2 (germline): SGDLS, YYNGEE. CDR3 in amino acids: CASSNINSPLHF. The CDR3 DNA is TGTGCCAGCAGCAATATTAATTCACCCCTCCACTTT.

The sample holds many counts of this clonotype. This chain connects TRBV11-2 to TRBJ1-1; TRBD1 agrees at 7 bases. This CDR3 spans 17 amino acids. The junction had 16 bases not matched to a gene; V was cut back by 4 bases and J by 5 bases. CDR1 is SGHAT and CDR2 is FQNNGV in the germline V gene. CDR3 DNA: TGTGCCAGCAGCTCCTGGCGCAGGGGGGACAGTACAACTGAAGCTTTCTTT. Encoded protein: CASSSWRRGDSTTEAFF.